The 4 T cell receptor beta chains given below trace back to one sample, sequenced in a study of blood T cell repertoires in COVID-19. Repertoires were generated with immunoSEQ multiplex PCR, while TCRdb's copy carries only in-frame clones and drops some. The data show about 300,000 clones, about 86% seen once. Sample: peripheral blood. Receptors were obtained from a woman aged 50 to 65 with acute or convalescent COVID-19.

This clone was detected a few times. The chain joins TRBV27 to TRBJ2-5; D is perhaps TRBD1 (6 bases). V shed 2 bases and J shed 2 bases, with 9 bases lying between them. Germline CDR1 is MNHEY and CDR2 is SMNVEV (reference sequence). This CDR3 is 14 amino acids long. CDR3 region: CASSLQGSQETQYF. CDR3 nucleotide sequence: TGTGCCAGCAGTTTACAGGGGTCACAAGAGACCCAGTACTTC.

This clone was observed a few times. V and J are TRBV19 and TRBJ1-5, with D perhaps TRBD1 (5 bases). The CDR3 has 14 residues. Germline V gives CDR1 LNHDA, CDR2 SQIVND (reference sequence). The V end was cut by 7 bases, the J end by 7 bases, with 17 bases between. CDR3 residues: CASNTGGPGQPQHF. CDR3 coding DNA: TGTGCCAGTAATACGGGGGGTCCGGGGCAGCCCCAGCATTTT.

V usage is TRBV11-3 and J usage is TRBJ2-7; weak D call: TRBD2 (6 bases). The CDR3 contains 13 residues. V lost 11 bases, J lost 3 bases, and 17 bases lay in between. Germline V gene lookup returns CDR1 SGHNT and CDR2 YENEEA. DNA for the CDR3: TGTGCCCCTAAGGGAGGTCCCCTCTACGAGCAGTACTTC. It specifies CAPKGGPLYEQYF.

The genes are TRBV5-1 and TRBJ2-5; 7 nucleotides agree with TRBD2. Germline CDR1 and CDR2: SGHRS and YFSETQ. V was pared by 0 bases and J by 4 bases, with 3 bases of the junction left unmatched. The CDR3 covers 14 residues. CDR3 bases: TGCGCCAGCAGCTTGGTTGGGGAGGGAGAGACCCAGTACTTC. It translates to CASSLVGEGETQYF.